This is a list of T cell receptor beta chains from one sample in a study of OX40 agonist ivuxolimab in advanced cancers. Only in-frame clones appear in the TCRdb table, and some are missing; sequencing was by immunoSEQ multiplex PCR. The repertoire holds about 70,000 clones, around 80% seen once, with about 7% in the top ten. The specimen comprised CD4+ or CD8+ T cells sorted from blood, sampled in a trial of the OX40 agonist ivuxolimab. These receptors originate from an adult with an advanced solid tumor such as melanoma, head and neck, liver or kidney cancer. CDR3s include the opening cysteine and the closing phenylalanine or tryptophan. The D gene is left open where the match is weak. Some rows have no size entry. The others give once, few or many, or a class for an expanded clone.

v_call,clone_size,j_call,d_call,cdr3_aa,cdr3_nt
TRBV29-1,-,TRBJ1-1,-,CSVERGMNTEAFF,TGCAGCGTTGAGAGAGGTATGAACACTGAAGCTTTCTTT
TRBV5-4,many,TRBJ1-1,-,CASSWDTPNTEAFF,TGTGCCAGCAGCTGGGACACGCCGAACACTGAAGCTTTCTTT
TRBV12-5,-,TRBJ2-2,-,CASGLDAGKEGELFF,TGTGCTAGTGGTTTAGATGCAGGGAAGGAGGGGGAGCTGTTTTTT
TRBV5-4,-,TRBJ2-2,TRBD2,CASSSGLAGRNTGELFF,TGTGCCAGCAGCTCCGGACTAGCGGGACGGAACACCGGGGAGCTGTTTTTT
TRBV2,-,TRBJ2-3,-,CASSATGYTDTQYF,TGTGCCAGCAGTGCTACAGGGTACACAGATACGCAGTATTTT
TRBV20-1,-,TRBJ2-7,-,CSAAGGGEQYF,TGCAGTGCTGCGGGTGGAGGCGAGCAGTACTTC
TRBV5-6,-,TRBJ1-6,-,CASSLVGVLNSPLHF,TGTGCCAGCAGCTTGGTCGGGGTCCTAAATTCACCCCTCCACTTT
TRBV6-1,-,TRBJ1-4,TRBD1,CASSVGQTNEKLFF,TGTGCCAGCAGTGTGGGACAGACTAATGAAAAACTGTTTTTT
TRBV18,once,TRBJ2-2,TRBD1,CASSPGRTGMTGELFF,TGTGCCAGCTCACCGGGGCGGACAGGGATGACCGGGGAGCTGTTTTTT
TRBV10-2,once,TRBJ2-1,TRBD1,CASSDSGGTYNEQFF,TGCGCCAGCAGTGATTCAGGGGGTACCTACAATGAGCAGTTCTTC
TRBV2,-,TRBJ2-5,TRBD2,CASRDGVSGGTQYF,TGTGCCAGTCGAGACGGGGTTAGCGGGGGGACCCAGTACTTC
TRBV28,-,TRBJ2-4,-,CASTPSGSRPLAKNIQYF,TGTGCCAGCACCCCGTCAGGGAGCCGGCCCTTAGCCAAAAACATTCAGTACTTC
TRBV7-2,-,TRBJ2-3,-,CASSSQPTDTQYF,TGTGCCAGCAGCTCCCAACCCACAGATACGCAGTATTTT
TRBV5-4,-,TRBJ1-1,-,CASSFKAGDTEAFF,TGTGCCAGCAGCTTTAAGGCAGGGGACACTGAAGCTTTCTTT
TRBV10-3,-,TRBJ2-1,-,CAISESNGGQYSYNEQFF,TGTGCCATCAGTGAGTCGAACGGGGGACAATACTCCTACAATGAGCAGTTCTTC
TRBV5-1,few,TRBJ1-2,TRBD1,CASSPWDRPFYYTF,TGTGCCAGCAGCCCCTGGGACAGGCCTTTTTATTACACCTTC
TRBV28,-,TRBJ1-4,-,CASSFTPGSATNEKLFF,TGTGCCAGCAGTTTTACTCCAGGGTCTGCAACTAATGAAAAACTGTTTTTT
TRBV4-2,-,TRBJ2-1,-,CASSQEARRYNEQFF,TGTGCCAGCAGCCAAGAGGCAAGGCGGTACAATGAGCAGTTCTTC
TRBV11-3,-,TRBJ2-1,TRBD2,CASSRTSGGNEQFF,TGTGCCAGCAGCCGGACTAGCGGGGGGAATGAGCAGTTCTTC
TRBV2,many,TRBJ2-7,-,CASSEMGRAQYF,TGTGCCAGCAGTGAGATGGGCCGGGCGCAGTACTTC